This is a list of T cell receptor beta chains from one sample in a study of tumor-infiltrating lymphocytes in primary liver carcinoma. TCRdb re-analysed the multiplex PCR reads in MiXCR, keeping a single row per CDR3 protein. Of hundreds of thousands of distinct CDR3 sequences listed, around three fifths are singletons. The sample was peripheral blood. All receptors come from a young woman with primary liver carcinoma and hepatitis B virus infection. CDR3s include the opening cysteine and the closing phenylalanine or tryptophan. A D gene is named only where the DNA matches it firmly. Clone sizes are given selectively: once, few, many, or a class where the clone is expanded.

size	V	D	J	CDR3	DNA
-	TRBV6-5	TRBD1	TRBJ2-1	CATYLNRGYNEQFF	TGTGCCACTTACCTCAACAGGGGATACAATGAGCAGTTCTTC
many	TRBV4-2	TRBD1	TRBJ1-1	CASSQDRDTEAFF	TGTGCCAGCAGCCAGGACAGGGACACTGAAGCTTTCTTT
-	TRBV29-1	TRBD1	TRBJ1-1	CSALDRVAVAFF	TGCAGTGCCCTCGACAGGGTGGCTGTAGCTTTCTTT
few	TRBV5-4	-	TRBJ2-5	CASRNGTQETQYF	TGTGCCAGCAGAAACGGAACTCAAGAGACCCAGTACTTC
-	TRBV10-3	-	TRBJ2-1	CAISESDNEQFF	TGTGCCATCAGTGAGTCGGACAATGAGCAGTTCTTC
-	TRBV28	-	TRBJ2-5	CAGNGDLAYQETQYF	TGTGCCGGCAACGGGGATTTAGCTTACCAAGAGACCCAGTACTTC
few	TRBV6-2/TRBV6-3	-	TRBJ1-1	CAISESRLSGGTEAFF	TGTGCCATCAGTGAGTCTAGACTATCCGGAGGCACTGAAGCTTTCTTT
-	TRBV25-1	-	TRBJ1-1	CASSEYVGSKAFF	TGTGCCAGCAGTGAATATGTCGGGAGCAAAGCTTTCTTT
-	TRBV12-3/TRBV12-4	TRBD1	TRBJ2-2	CASRPQGAGIGELFF	TGTGCCAGCAGGCCACAGGGGGCGGGAATAGGGGAGCTGTTTTTT
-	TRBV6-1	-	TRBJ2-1	CASTSTRDSYNEQFF	TGTGCCAGCACTTCTACACGGGATTCTTACAATGAGCAGTTCTTC
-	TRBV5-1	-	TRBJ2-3	CAGSPGSFAGTQYF	TGCGCCGGCAGCCCCGGATCTTTCGCAGGTACGCAGTATTTT
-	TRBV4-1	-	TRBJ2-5	CASNQLEVQETQYF	TGCGCCAGCAACCAGCTCGAGGTTCAAGAGACCCAGTACTTC
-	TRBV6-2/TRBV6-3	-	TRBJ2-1	CASIPGRLPPYNEQFF	TGTGCCAGCATCCCGGGGCGGCTCCCTCCCTACAATGAGCAGTTCTTC
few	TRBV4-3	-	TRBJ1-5	CASSQDYPPQGNQPQHF	TGCGCCAGCAGCCAAGATTACCCCCCGCAGGGCAATCAGCCCCAGCATTTT
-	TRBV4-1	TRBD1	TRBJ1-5	CASSQGPLRGRPVDQPQHF	TGCGCGAGCAGCCAAGGACCCCTCAGGGGGCGTCCTGTCGATCAGCCCCAGCATTTT
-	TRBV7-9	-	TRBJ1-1	CASSLVGWTAFF	TGTGCCAGCAGCTTAGTGGGCTGGACAGCATTCTTT
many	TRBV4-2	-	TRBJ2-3	CASSQVRSESTDTQYF	TGTGCCAGCAGCCAAGTGCGTAGCGAGAGCACAGATACGCAGTATTTT
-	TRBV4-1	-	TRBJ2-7	CASSRPDSTYEQYF	TGCGCCAGCAGCCGCCCAGACAGCACCTACGAGCAGTACTTC
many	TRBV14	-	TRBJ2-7	CASSQGQVRSYEQYF	TGTGCCAGCAGCCAAGGGCAGGTTCGCTCCTACGAGCAGTACTTC
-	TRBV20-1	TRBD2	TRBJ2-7	CSAKIAGVIYEQYF	TGCAGTGCCAAGATAGCGGGAGTAATCTACGAGCAGTACTTC
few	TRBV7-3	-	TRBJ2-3	CASSLHRGPDTQYF	TGTGCCAGCAGCCTCCACCGGGGGCCAGATACGCAGTATTTT
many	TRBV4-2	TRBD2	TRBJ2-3	CASSQRQTSASTDTQYF	TGTGCCAGCAGCCAACGGCAAACTAGCGCGAGCACAGATACGCAGTATTTT
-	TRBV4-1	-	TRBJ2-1	CTSSQDGLARDEQFF	TGCACAAGCAGCCAAGATGGTCTAGCGAGGGATGAGCAGTTCTTC
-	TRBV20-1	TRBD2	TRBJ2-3	CSARGGTSGSDTQYF	TGCAGTGCTAGAGGGGGGACTAGCGGGTCAGATACGCAGTATTTT
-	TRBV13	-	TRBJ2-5	CASSPRMGSQETQYF	TGTGCCAGCAGCCCCCGAATGGGCAGCCAAGAGACCCAGTACTTC
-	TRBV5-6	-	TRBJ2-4	CTSSLGFTGRNIQYF	TGTACCAGCAGCTTAGGCTTTACCGGGAGAAACATTCAGTACTTC
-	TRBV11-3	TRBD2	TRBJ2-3	CASSFGVAGWATQYF	TGTGCCAGCAGCTTCGGAGTAGCGGGATGGGCTACGCAGTATTTT
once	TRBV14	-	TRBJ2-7	CAISRIGQLSYEQYF	TGTGCCATCAGCCGGATAGGACAGCTCTCCTACGAGCAGTACTTC
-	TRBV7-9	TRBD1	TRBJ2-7	CASSPLDRAQYEQYF	TGTGCCAGCAGCCCACTCGACAGGGCGCAATACGAGCAGTACTTC